This TCR beta chain was found in a study of cytomegalovirus exposure and HLA in healthy donors. Germline assignment: CDR1 MNHEY and CDR2 SVGAGI. This CDR3 spans 13 amino acids. V was clipped by 1 base and J by 6 bases, with 10 bases between them. The study ran its PCR with 60 Vbeta and 13 Jbeta primers. The repertoire was sequenced with immunoSEQ multiplex PCR; TCRdb's copy has only in-frame clones and lacks some. This sample has 150,000 to 200,000 clones; approximately 81% occur once, and the top ten carry approximately 0.26%. Study-level findings and limits: V- and J-gene trimming of TCR beta was linked (in a later analysis) to a missense DCLRE1C variant.

About this clone: Its antigen is unknown.

The specimen sequenced was PBMCs. The sequence was obtained from a boy aged 5-17 years in good health and CMV-seronegative. The chain uses TRBV6-5 and TRBJ2-7, with no clear D. In nucleotides, the CDR3 is TGTGCCAGCAGTTACTTAAAAAACGGCGAGCAGTACTTC. Protein: CASSYLKNGEQYF.